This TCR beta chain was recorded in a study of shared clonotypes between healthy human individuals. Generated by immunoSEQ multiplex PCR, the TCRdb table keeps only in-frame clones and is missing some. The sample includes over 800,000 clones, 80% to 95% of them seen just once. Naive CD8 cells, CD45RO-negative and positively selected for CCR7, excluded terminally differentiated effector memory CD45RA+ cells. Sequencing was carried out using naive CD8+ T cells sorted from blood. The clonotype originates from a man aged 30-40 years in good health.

This CDR3 is CASSLVTQETQYF. As DNA, the CDR3 is TGTGCCAGCAGCTTGGTGACTCAAGAGACCCAGTACTTC. The chain combines TRBV7-8 with TRBJ2-5; D uncertain. Germline CDR1 SGHVS, CDR2 FQNEAQ. The ends were cut back, 3 bases at V and 2 bases at J, with 7 bases in the middle. The CDR3 runs 13 residues.